The next 25 T cell receptor beta chains were all read from a single sample in a study of beta chain features in type 1 diabetes. Study findings and constraints: There was a moderate but significant shortening of TCRB CDR3s in all four CD4+ subsets of Type 1 diabetes patients.

Expressed TCRB transcripts got sequenced, as all isolated RNA was reverse transcribed. Only in-frame clones appear in the TCRdb table, and some are missing; sequencing was by immunoSEQ multiplex PCR. Among around 53,000 clones listed, roughly 63% were seen once. Their antigens remain unidentified. Specimen: stem cell memory CD4+ T cells from blood. These receptors all stem from a woman between 25 and 40 years old with type 1 diabetes.

This clone came up a few times. This rearrangement joins TRBV6-1 to TRBJ2-7, with D possibly being TRBD1 (6 bases). This CDR3 is built from 14 residues. Germline CDR1 is MNHNS and CDR2 is SASEGT. V gave up 2 bases and J gave up 4 bases, with 12 bases separating them. The CDR3 region has the DNA TGTGCCAGCAGTGAACCGGGACACGGATACGAGCAGTACTTC. Residues: CASSEPGHGYEQYF.

V gene TRBV2 combines with J gene TRBJ1-1; D remains unclear. The CDR3 is made up of 14 amino acids. Trimming cost V 2 bases and J 0 bases, with 7 bases left between them. The germline V gene has CDR1 SNHLY and CDR2 FYNNEI. CDR3 bases: TGTGCCAGCAGTGAAAACGGGTTGAACACTGAAGCTTTCTTT. Translating gives CASSENGLNTEAFF.

V is TRBV29-1 and J is TRBJ2-5; TRBD1 aligns across 7 bases. The DNA end is a closer match to TRBJ2-7, so the J assignment may be wrong. The CDR3 spans 13 residues. Germline-derived CDR1 and CDR2 are SQVTM and ANQGSEA. As DNA, the CDR3 is TGCAGCGTTGAACGACAGGGCCTAGGCGAGCAGTACTTC. It yields the protein CSVERQGLGEQYF.

In this sample, this clone turned up a few times. The chain combines TRBV7-9 with TRBJ1-2; D unresolved. Trimming took 4 bases from V and 5 from J, leaving 8 bases between them. The CDR3 is 12 residues long. Germline lookup yields CDR1 SEHNR and CDR2 FQNEAQ (reference sequence). CDR3 DNA sequence: TGTGCCAGCAGCTCCGAGTCGTATGGCTACACCTTC. This encodes CASSSESYGYTF. The full variable domain, with the rest looked up from reference TRBV7-9 and TRBJ1-2, is DTGVSQNPRHKITKRGQNVTFRCDPISEHNRLYWYRQTLGQGPEFLTYFQNEAQLEKSRLLSDRFSAERPKGSFSTLEIQRTEQGDSAMYLCASSSESYGYTFGSGTRLTVV.

This clone was recorded a few times. This chain links TRBV2 with TRBJ2-5; TRBD2 is a possible D gene (6 bases). Trimming cost V 7 bases and J 4 bases, with 13 bases left between them. Germline loops: CDR1 SNHLY, CDR2 FYNNEI. The CDR3 spans 13 residues. CDR3 DNA: TGTGCCAGCACGGAGGGGCTGGGAGAGACCCAGTACTTC. This codes for CASTEGLGETQYF.

The CDR3 sequence: CASSSGLAYNEQFF. The CDR3 nucleotides are TGTGCCAGCAGCTCGGGACTAGCGTACAATGAGCAGTTCTTC. The chain employs TRBV5-6 and TRBJ2-1; 10 bases fit TRBD2. The CDR3 has 14 residues. With 3 bases clipped from V and 4 bases from J, the junction kept 1 base outside the gene matches. The germline CDR1 and CDR2 sequences are SGHDT and YYEEEE.

The chain joins TRBV4-1 to TRBJ2-5, with D tentatively TRBD1 (6 bases). This CDR3 is 17 amino acids long. The V gene lost 4 bases and the J gene lost 5 bases, with 23 bases spanning the gap. CDR1 and CDR2 (germline): MGHRA, YSYEKL. As DNA, the CDR3 is TGCGCCAGCAGCCCCTACCGTCAGGAAGGGGGTCGGGAGACCCAGTACTTC. This sequence encodes CASSPYRQEGGRETQYF.

V gene TRBV7-2 combines with J gene TRBJ2-1; 7 nucleotides match TRBD2. The V and J ends lost 2 bases and 2 bases, in that order; junction bases with no gene match: 3. Germline V gene lookup returns CDR1 SGHTA and CDR2 FQGNSA. The CDR3 extends over 15 amino acids. The CDR3 DNA follows: TGTGCCAGCAGCTTACTTGGGACTACCTACAATGAGCAGTTCTTC. This sequence encodes CASSLLGTTYNEQFF.

This rearrangement joins TRBV5-1 to TRBJ2-1; 7 positions agree with TRBD2. V shed 4 bases and J 6 bases; nucleotides not matched to a gene: 10. Germline lookup yields CDR1 SGHRS and CDR2 YFSETQ. There are 15 residues in the CDR3. The CDR3 DNA reads TGCGCCAGCAGCGTTCTAGCGGAACCCCGCAATGAGCAGTTCTTC. This sequence encodes CASSVLAEPRNEQFF.

The chain carries TRBV18 and TRBJ2-7, with D unclear. Per germline, CDR1 KGHSH and CDR2 LQKENI. The CDR3 sequence is 14 residues long. Trimming stripped 1 base from V and 0 bases from J, with 7 bases between. The CDR3 nucleotides are TGTGCCAGCTCACCACGACAAGACTCCTACGAGCAGTACTTC. Translation gives CASSPRQDSYEQYF.

This clone has a handful of counts. J is TRBJ1-5 and V is TRBV4-2; 7 bases fit TRBD1. V shed 0 bases and J 3 bases; nucleotides not matched to a gene: 5. Germline V lookup: CDR1 LGHNA, CDR2 YNFKEQ. CDR3 length: 16 amino acids. The CDR3, as DNA: TGTGCCAGCAGCCAAGAAATTGGGACAGACAATCAGCCCCAGCATTTT. Its protein product is CASSQEIGTDNQPQHF.

The DNA of the CDR3 is TGTGCCAGCAGTGAAAGCGGCCAGGCCTACGAGCAGTACTTC. Residues: CASSESGQAYEQYF. The chain recombines TRBV6-1 with TRBJ2-7; a possible D gene is TRBD2 (5 bases). V shed 2 bases and J shed 2 bases, with 10 bases lying between them. Looked up from germline, CDR1 is MNHNS and CDR2 is SASEGT. There are 14 residues in the CDR3.

V is TRBV18 and J is TRBJ1-1; D call uncertain. The CDR3 spans 14 residues. Germline V lookup: CDR1 KGHSH, CDR2 LQKENI. V was shortened by 3 bases and J by 1 base, with 9 bases between the two germline ends. CDR3 bases: TGTGCCAGCTCACCTAGCAGTGGGAACACTGAAGCTTTCTTT. Residues: CASSPSSGNTEAFF. Supplemented by reference TRBV18 and TRBJ1-1, the full variable domain reads NAGVMQNPRHLVRRRGQEARLRCSPMKGHSHVYWYRQLPEEGLKFMVYLQKENIIDESGMPKERFSAEFPKEGPSILRIQQVVRGDSAAYFCASSPSSGNTEAFFGQGTRLTVV.

This clone was observed a handful of times. V usage is TRBV25-1 and J usage is TRBJ2-7; 9 bases fit TRBD1. From germline, CDR1 is MGHDK and CDR2 SYGVNS. The V segment lost 6 bases and the J segment 4 bases; nucleotides outside the gene matches: 10. The CDR3 covers 15 residues. For the CDR3, the DNA is TGTGCCAGCAGCAACGCCGGGACAGGGATATACGAGCAGTACTTC. Translated: CASSNAGTGIYEQYF.

A word on this clone: The sample carries other DNA sequences with the same CDR3. The rearrangement joins TRBV7-2 to TRBJ1-1, with TRBD1 matching 9 bases. CDR1 and CDR2 from the germline V gene are SGHTA and FQGNSA. V gave up 4 bases and J gave up 5 bases; unmatched junction bases: 2. The CDR3 covers 13 residues. This chain's CDR3 is CASSSGQGTEAFF. The CDR3 nucleotides read TGTGCCAGCAGCTCGGGACAGGGAACTGAAGCTTTCTTT. Variable domain in full (rest from reference TRBV7-2 and TRBJ1-1): GAGVSQSPSNKVTEKGKDVELRCDPISGHTALYWYRQSLGQGLEFLIYFQGNSAPDKSGLPSDRFSAERTGGSVSTLTIQRTQQEDSAVYLCASSSGQGTEAFFGQGTRLTVV.

This sequence joins TRBV9 and TRBJ1-2; D may be TRBD1 (6 bases). Germline CDR1 and CDR2: SGDLS and YYNGEE. Trimming cost V 4 bases and J 2 bases, with 15 bases left between them. The CDR3 has 15 residues. The CDR3 is CASSRTATSNYGYTF. In DNA, the CDR3 is TGTGCCAGCAGCCGGACAGCGACTTCAAACTATGGCTACACCTTC.

This chain uses TRBV5-4 with TRBJ1-1; 7 positions agree with TRBD1. The length of the CDR3 is 14 residues. Germline V lookup: CDR1 SGHNT, CDR2 YYREEE (reference sequence). After removal of 2 bases from V and 5 bases from J, the junction contained 6 bases not matched to a gene. The CDR3 sequence: CASSLNYRGTEAFF. In DNA form, the CDR3 reads TGTGCCAGCAGCTTAAATTACAGGGGTACTGAAGCTTTCTTT.

The gene calls are TRBV19 and TRBJ2-7; possible D gene TRBD2, 5 bases. V was pared by 6 bases and J by 6 bases, with 18 bases between. The CDR3 contains 14 residues. The germline CDR1 and CDR2 sequences are LNHDA and SQIVND (reference sequence). The chain's CDR3 is CASSPRGGGLEQYF. The CDR3 coding sequence is TGTGCCAGTAGCCCGAGAGGCGGCGGGCTCGAGCAGTACTTC.

This clone was seen a few times. This sequence joins TRBV29-1 and TRBJ2-5; 10 bases line up with TRBD1. There are 13 residues in the CDR3. V shed 5 bases and J 2 bases; nucleotides not matched to a gene: 2. Germline CDR1 and CDR2: SQVTM and ANQGSEA. The CDR3 loop is CSVQGQGQETQYF. As DNA, the CDR3 is TGCAGCGTTCAGGGACAGGGGCAAGAGACCCAGTACTTC.

The chain joins TRBV7-3 to TRBJ2-3, with TRBD1 identical over 7 bases. Germline lookup yields CDR1 SGHTA and CDR2 FQGTGA. V shed 6 bases, J shed 2 bases, and the junction held 2 bases outside the gene matches. This CDR3 is 13 amino acids long. CDR3 in amino acids: CASRKGATDTQYF. The DNA for the CDR3 is TGTGCCAGCAGAAAGGGGGCCACAGATACGCAGTATTTT. The complete variable domain, with remaining parts taken from reference TRBV7-3 and TRBJ2-3, reads GAGVSQTPSNKVTEKGKYVELRCDPISGHTALYWYRQSLGQGPEFLIYFQGTGAADDSGLPNDRFFAVRPEGSVSTLKIQRTERGDSAVYLCASRKGATDTQYFGPGTRLTVL.

This clone was seen more than once but under ten times. The chain links TRBV28 to TRBJ1-4, with 7 bases that match TRBD1. Germline V gene data show CDR1 as MDHEN and CDR2 as SYDVKM. J was trimmed by 8 bases and V by 6 bases; bases with no gene match: 15. This CDR3 is 16 amino acids long. CDR3 DNA sequence: TGTGCCAGCAGCCACATGACCGGGACAGCCAGGGAAAAACTGTTTTTT. Its translation is CASSHMTGTAREKLFF.

This clone turned up a few times. The J gene is TRBJ2-1, the V gene TRBV7-9; the match to TRBD1 covers 9 bases. The CDR3 totals 17 residues. V was clipped by 7 bases and J by 5 bases; unmatched bases: 15. Per germline, CDR1 SEHNR and CDR2 FQNEAQ (reference sequence). The CDR3 DNA follows: TGTGCCAGCATCCCATGGCGACAGGGGGGAGTGGACAATGAGCAGTTCTTC. It codes for CASIPWRQGGVDNEQFF.

The chain carries TRBV6-1 and TRBJ1-2; TRBD1 matches at 9 bases. The CDR3 is 13 amino acids. Looked up from germline, CDR1 is MNHNS and CDR2 is SASEGT. The trim removed 6 bases at V and 6 bases at J, leaving 5 bases unmatched. CDR3 sequence: CASSEQGADGYTF. The CDR3 nucleotides read TGTGCCAGCAGCGAACAGGGGGCGGATGGCTACACCTTC.

The genes are TRBV7-9 and TRBJ2-7; 9 bases are shared with TRBD2. Germline V CDR1 and CDR2: SEHNR, FQNEAQ (reference sequence). J was trimmed by 0 bases and V by 3 bases; bases with no gene match: 12. There are 18 residues in the CDR3. The CDR3 nucleotides read TGTGCCAGCAGCTTTACCTTTACTAGCGGGCTTAGCTCCTACGAGCAGTACTTC. Residues: CASSFTFTSGLSSYEQYF.

This rearrangement joins TRBV28 to TRBJ1-2; weak D call: TRBD1 (6 bases). Trimming cost V 6 bases and J 0 bases, with 11 bases left between them. The CDR3 length is 14 residues. Per germline, CDR1 MDHEN and CDR2 SYDVKM. The CDR3 protein is CASRRDTANYGYTF. The CDR3 DNA reads as TGTGCCAGCAGGAGGGACACAGCTAACTATGGCTACACCTTC.